The clone carrying this T cell receptor (beta chain) was recorded a few times. These data are taken from a study of human T cells and chemical hapten exposure. Study-wide background: Sensitization used 2% DPC on around 2 cm by around 2 cm upper inner arm skin.

The study's library attached unique molecular identifiers to single cDNA molecules. TCRdb passed the RACE reads through MiXCR, listing each CDR3 protein once. Here the sample spans 240,000 or so distinct CDR3 sequences, about 9.4% being singletons. The time point denotes: pre-sensitization, week 0. Treatment specified: therapeutic diphenylcyclopropenone sensitization with weekly scalp DPC. This TCR came from a woman in her thirties or forties with alopecia areata. Some clones in this sample may be carry-over from other donors' samples. The source material was whole blood, sampled in connection with sensitization to the hapten diphenylcyclopropenone (DPC).

CDR3 residues: CASSLAHRGRDEQYF. CDR3 DNA sequence: TGTGCCAGCAGCTTAGCCCACAGGGGTCGAGACGAGCAGTACTTC. This sequence joins TRBV11-3 and TRBJ2-7; 7 nucleotides align to TRBD1. Trimming removed 1 base from V and 5 bases from J; junction bases left unmatched: 8. The germline CDR1 and CDR2 sequences are SGHNT and YENEEA. This CDR3 is built from 15 residues.